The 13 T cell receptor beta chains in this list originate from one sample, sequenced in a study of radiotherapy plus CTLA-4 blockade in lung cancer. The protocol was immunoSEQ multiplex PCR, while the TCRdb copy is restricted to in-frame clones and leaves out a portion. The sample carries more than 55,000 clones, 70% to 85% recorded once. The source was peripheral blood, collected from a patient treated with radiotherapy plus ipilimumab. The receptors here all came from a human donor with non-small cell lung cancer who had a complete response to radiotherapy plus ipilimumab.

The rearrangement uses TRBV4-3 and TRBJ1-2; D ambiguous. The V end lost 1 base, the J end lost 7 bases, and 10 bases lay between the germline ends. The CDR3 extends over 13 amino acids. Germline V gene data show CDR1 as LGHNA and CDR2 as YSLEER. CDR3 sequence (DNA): TGCGCCAGCAGCCAAGGTGAACTGAGTGGCTACACCTTC. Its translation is CASSQGELSGYTF.

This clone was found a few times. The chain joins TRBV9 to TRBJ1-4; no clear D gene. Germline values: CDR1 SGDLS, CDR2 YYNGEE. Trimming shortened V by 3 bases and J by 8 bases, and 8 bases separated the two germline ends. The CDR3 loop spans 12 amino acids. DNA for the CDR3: TGTGCCAGCAGCGGGGGAGGCGAAAAACTGTTTTTT. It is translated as CASSGGGEKLFF.

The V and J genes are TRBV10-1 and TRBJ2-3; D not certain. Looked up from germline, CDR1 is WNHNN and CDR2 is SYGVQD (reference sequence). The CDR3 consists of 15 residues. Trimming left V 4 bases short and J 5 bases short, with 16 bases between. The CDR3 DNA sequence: TGCGCCAGCAGTGGATCCTTCTTAGGAGAAGATACGCAGTATTTT. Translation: CASSGSFLGEDTQYF.

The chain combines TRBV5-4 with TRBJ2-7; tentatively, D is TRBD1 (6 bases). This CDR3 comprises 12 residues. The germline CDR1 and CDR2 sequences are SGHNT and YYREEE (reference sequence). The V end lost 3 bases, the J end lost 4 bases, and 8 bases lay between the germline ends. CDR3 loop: CASSSDRYEQYF. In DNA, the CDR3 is TGTGCCAGCAGCTCGGACAGATACGAGCAGTACTTC.

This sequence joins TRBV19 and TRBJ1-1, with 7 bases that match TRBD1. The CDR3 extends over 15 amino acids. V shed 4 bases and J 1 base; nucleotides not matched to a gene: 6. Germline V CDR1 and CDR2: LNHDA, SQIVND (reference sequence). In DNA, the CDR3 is TGTGCCAGTAGTACGCGACAGGGAGGGAACACTGAAGCTTTCTTT. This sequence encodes CASSTRQGGNTEAFF.

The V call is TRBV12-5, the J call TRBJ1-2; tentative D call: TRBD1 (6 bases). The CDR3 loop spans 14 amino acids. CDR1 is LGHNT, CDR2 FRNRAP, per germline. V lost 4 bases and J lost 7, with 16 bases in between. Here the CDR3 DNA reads TGTGCTAGTGGTTACTCCGGGGGGGCGCGTGGCTACACCTTC. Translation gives CASGYSGGARGYTF.

The CDR3 sequence: CASSPLGREGRNEQFF. The CDR3 region has the DNA TGTGCCAGCAGTCCTCTCGGGCGGGAGGGCCGCAATGAGCAGTTCTTC. This chain links TRBV27 with TRBJ2-1, with 9 nucleotides matching TRBD2. Germline CDR1 and CDR2: MNHEY and SMNVEV (reference sequence). This CDR3 is built from 16 residues. After removal of 5 bases from V and 6 bases from J, the junction contained 11 bases not matched to a gene.

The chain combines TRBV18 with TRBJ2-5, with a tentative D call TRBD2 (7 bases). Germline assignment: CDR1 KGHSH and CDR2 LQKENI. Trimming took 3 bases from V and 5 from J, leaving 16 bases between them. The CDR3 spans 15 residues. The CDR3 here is CASSPVDSGTETQYF. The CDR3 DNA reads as TGTGCCAGCTCACCCGTGGACAGCGGGACCGAGACCCAGTACTTC.

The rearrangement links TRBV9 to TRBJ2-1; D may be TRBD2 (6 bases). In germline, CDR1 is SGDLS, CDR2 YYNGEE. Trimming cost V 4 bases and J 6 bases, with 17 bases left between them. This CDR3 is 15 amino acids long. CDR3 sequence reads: CASSSGGGQGNEQFF. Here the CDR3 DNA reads TGTGCCAGCAGCTCTGGGGGAGGCCAGGGCAATGAGCAGTTCTTC. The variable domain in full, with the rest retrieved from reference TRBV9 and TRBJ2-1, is DSGVTQTPKHLITATGQRVTLRCSPRSGDLSVYWYQQSLDQGLQFLIQYYNGEERAKGNILERFSAQQFPDLHSELNLSSLELGDSALYFCASSSGGGQGNEQFFGPGTRLTVL.

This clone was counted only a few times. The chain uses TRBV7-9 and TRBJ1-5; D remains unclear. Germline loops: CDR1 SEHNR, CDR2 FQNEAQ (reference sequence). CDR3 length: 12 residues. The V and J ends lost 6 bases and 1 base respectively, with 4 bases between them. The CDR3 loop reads CASSPSNQPQHF. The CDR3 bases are TGTGCCAGCAGTCCAAGCAATCAGCCCCAGCATTTT.

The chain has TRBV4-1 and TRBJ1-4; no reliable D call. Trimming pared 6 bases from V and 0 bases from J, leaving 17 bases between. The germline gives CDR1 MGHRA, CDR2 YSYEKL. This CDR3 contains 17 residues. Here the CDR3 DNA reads TGCGCCAGCAGGGCTAGCGGACTACCTGCAACTAATGAAAAACTGTTTTTT. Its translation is CASRASGLPATNEKLFF.

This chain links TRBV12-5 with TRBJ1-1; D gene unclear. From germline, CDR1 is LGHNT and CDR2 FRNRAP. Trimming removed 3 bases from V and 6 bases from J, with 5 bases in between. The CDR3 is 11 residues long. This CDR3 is CASGFGAEAFF. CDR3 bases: TGTGCTAGTGGTTTTGGAGCTGAAGCTTTCTTT.

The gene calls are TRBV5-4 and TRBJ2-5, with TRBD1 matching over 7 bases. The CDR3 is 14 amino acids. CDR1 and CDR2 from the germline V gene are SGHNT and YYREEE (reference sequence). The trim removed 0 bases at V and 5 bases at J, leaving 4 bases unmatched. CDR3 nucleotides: TGTGCCAGCAGCTTGGGTGGACAGGCCGAGACCCAGTACTTC. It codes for CASSLGGQAETQYF.